Each of the 29 T cell receptor beta chains below was sequenced from the same sample in a study of control samples from healthy donors and cancer patients. Measured with immunoSEQ multiplex PCR; TCRdb has only the in-frame clones, and not every one. Of under 200,000 clones listed, roughly 94% were seen once; the top ten hold 14%. Sequenced sample: PBMCs. Receptors originate from a man in his sixties with colorectal cancer.

In its sample, this clone was seen once. This rearrangement joins TRBV7-2 to TRBJ2-1, with TRBD1 matching over 8 bases. V was clipped by 1 base and J by 9 bases; unmatched bases: 11. CDR3 length: 16 amino acids. Per germline, CDR1 SGHTA and CDR2 FQGNSA. The CDR3 reads CASSLVAGGPDFEQFF. In DNA form, the CDR3 reads TGTGCCAGCAGCTTAGTGGCAGGGGGCCCGGATTTTGAGCAGTTCTTC.

The chain has TRBV18 and TRBJ1-1; D may be TRBD1 (6 bases). CDR3 size: 13 residues. CDR1 and CDR2 from the germline V gene are KGHSH and LQKENI. Trimming shortened V by 3 bases and J by 7 bases, and 12 bases separated the two germline ends. CDR3 loop: CASSPGGVGEAFF. In DNA form, the CDR3 reads TGTGCCAGCTCACCCGGGGGCGTAGGTGAAGCTTTCTTT.

V gene TRBV19 combines with J gene TRBJ1-5; perhaps TRBD1 as D (5 bases). With 4 bases removed from V and 0 bases from J, the gap between germline ends came to 16 bases. Germline CDR1 reads LNHDA; CDR2 reads SQIVND (reference sequence). The CDR3 length is 17 residues. The chain's CDR3 is CASSNRDGGNSNQPQHF. The CDR3 DNA sequence: TGTGCCAGTAGTAACCGGGACGGTGGTAATAGCAATCAGCCCCAGCATTTT.

The V gene is TRBV12-3 or TRBV12-4, the J gene TRBJ1-4; D unresolved. The CDR3 has 13 residues. Deletions cut 7 bases from V and 7 bases from J, with 13 bases between. As DNA, the CDR3 is TGTGCCAGCATTGGCAGCCTCAGTGAAAAACTGTTTTTT. Residues: CASIGSLSEKLFF.

The gene calls are TRBV4-1 and TRBJ2-2; possible D gene TRBD1, 6 bases. The CDR3 length is 17 residues. V dropped 1 base and J dropped 4 bases, with 16 bases sitting between them. Germline V CDR1 and CDR2: MGHRA, YSYEKL. The CDR3 sequence is CASSQGWGLRGTGELFF. The CDR3 region has the DNA TGCGCCAGCAGCCAAGGGTGGGGGCTACGAGGCACCGGGGAGCTGTTTTTT.

The chain employs TRBV4-1 and TRBJ1-1; TRBD1 matches 12 bases. Per the germline V gene, CDR1 is MGHRA and CDR2 is YSYEKL. The V and J ends lost 4 bases and 5 bases, in that order; junction bases with no gene match: 11. CDR3 length equals 17 residues. The CDR3 sequence is CASSPPTGQGAYTEAFF. As DNA, the CDR3 is TGCGCCAGCAGCCCCCCAACGGGACAGGGGGCTTATACTGAAGCTTTCTTT.

This chain uses TRBV18 with TRBJ1-1; D is unclear. V lost 3 bases, J lost 1 base, and 9 bases lay in between. Germline V gene lookup returns CDR1 KGHSH and CDR2 LQKENI. The CDR3 length is 14 residues. As DNA, the CDR3 is TGTGCCAGCTCACCCTTCGACAAGAACACTGAAGCTTTCTTT. It is translated as CASSPFDKNTEAFF.

The chain links TRBV4-3 to TRBJ1-2; 7 bases line up with TRBD1. The CDR3 is 15 amino acids. CDR1 LGHNA and CDR2 YSLEER come from the germline V gene. J was trimmed by 8 bases and V by 3 bases; bases with no gene match: 12. The CDR3 coding sequence is TGCGCCAGCAGCCAGGAGGGACAGAGGGGTTTAGGCTACACCTTC. It yields the protein CASSQEGQRGLGYTF.

The chain has TRBV28 and TRBJ2-7; TRBD1 aligns across 7 bases. V gave up 6 bases and J gave up 2 bases; unmatched junction bases: 4. Germline V gene sequence: CDR1 MDHEN, CDR2 SYDVKM. This CDR3 has 13 residues. The CDR3 DNA reads as TGTGCCAGCAGGTTGACAGGGCCCTACGAGCAGTACTTC. Translating gives CASRLTGPYEQYF. The variable domain in full, completed from reference TRBV28 and TRBJ2-7, reads DVKVTQSSRYLVKRTGEKVFLECVQDMDHENMFWYRQDPGLGLRLIYFSYDVKMKEKGDIPEGYSVSREKKERFSLILESASTNQTSMYLCASRLTGPYEQYFGPGTRLTVT.

The CDR3: CASSLGWVPQFF. DNA for the CDR3: TGTGCCAGCAGCTTAGGTTGGGTACCGCAGTTCTTC. The chain uses TRBV7-2 and TRBJ2-1; D gene ambiguous. Trimming took off 1 base at V and 12 bases at J, with 10 bases between the two ends. This CDR3 spans 12 amino acids. Germline CDR1 SGHTA, CDR2 FQGNSA. The complete variable domain, with remaining parts taken from reference TRBV7-2 and TRBJ2-1, reads GAGVSQSPSNKVTEKGKDVELRCDPISGHTALYWYRQSLGQGLEFLIYFQGNSAPDKSGLPSDRFSAERTGGSVSTLTIQRTQQEDSAVYLCASSLGWVPQFFGPGTRLTVL.

The chain joins TRBV11-2 to TRBJ2-1; no definite D call. The CDR3 consists of 11 residues. Trimming took off 6 bases at V and 9 bases at J, with 9 bases between the two ends. Germline CDR1 reads SGHAT; CDR2 reads FQNNGV. The CDR3 coding sequence is TGTGCCAGCAGTCCGGTCTTTGAGCAGTTCTTC. Protein product: CASSPVFEQFF.

The V and J genes are TRBV2 and TRBJ2-5; D not certain. Germline V CDR1 and CDR2: SNHLY, FYNNEI. The ends were cut back, 3 bases at V and 3 bases at J, with 8 bases in the middle. This CDR3 is 13 amino acids long. The CDR3 here is CASSEIGEETQYF. Here the CDR3 DNA reads TGTGCCAGCAGTGAGATAGGTGAAGAGACCCAGTACTTC. The variable domain in full, with the rest retrieved from reference TRBV2 and TRBJ2-5, is EPEVTQTPSHQVTQMGQEVILRCVPISNHLYFYWYRQILGQKVEFLVSFYNNEISEKSEIFDDQFSVERPDGSNFTLKIRSTKLEDSAMYFCASSEIGEETQYFGPGTRLLVL.

This chain connects TRBV6-5 to TRBJ1-2; 10 positions match TRBD1. CDR1 is MNHEY, CDR2 SVGAGI, per germline. The V gene end was trimmed by 5 bases and the J gene end by 2 bases; junction bases not matched to a gene: 5. This CDR3 is built from 15 residues. CDR3 residues: CASSPEDRGNYGYTF. CDR3 DNA sequence: TGTGCCAGCAGTCCTGAGGACAGGGGGAACTATGGCTACACCTTC.

The gene calls are TRBV3-1 (or the pseudogene TRBV3-2) and TRBJ2-5; D is uncertain. From germline, CDR1 is LGHDT and CDR2 YNNKEL (reference sequence). V was shortened by 0 bases and J by 5 bases, with 10 bases between the two germline ends. The CDR3 runs 14 residues. The CDR3 loop reads CASSQDRSPETQYF. The CDR3 DNA follows: TGTGCCAGCAGCCAAGATAGATCACCGGAGACCCAGTACTTC.

This rearrangement joins TRBV30 to TRBJ1-4; D is ambiguous. The CDR3 consists of 12 residues. Trimming left V 5 bases short and J 3 bases short, with 7 bases between. Germline values: CDR1 GTSNPN, CDR2 SVGIG (reference sequence). CDR3 amino acids: CAWQPPNEKLFF. CDR3 coding DNA: TGTGCCTGGCAGCCCCCTAATGAAAAACTGTTTTTT.

The CDR3 spells CASSLRTGDLNYGYTF. The CDR3 region has the DNA TGTGCCAGCAGTTTAAGGACAGGGGACCTTAACTATGGCTACACCTTC. V gene TRBV27 combines with J gene TRBJ1-2, with 9 bases identical to TRBD1. Germline V gene data show CDR1 as MNHEY and CDR2 as SMNVEV (reference sequence). The CDR3 runs 16 residues. V trimming: 2 bases; J trimming: 1 base; junction bases outside the gene matches: 5.

The chain is built from TRBV4-1 and TRBJ1-2, with TRBD1 matching over 9 bases. CDR1 and CDR2 from the germline V gene are MGHRA and YSYEKL. The junction had 6 bases not matched to a gene; V was cut back by 0 bases and J by 4 bases. The CDR3 has 16 residues. DNA of the CDR3: TGCGCCAGCAGCCAAGATGGGACAGGGTGGGGCTATGGCTACACCTTC. The encoded protein is CASSQDGTGWGYGYTF.

The J gene is TRBJ1-2, the V gene TRBV29-1, with unresolved D. Germline V CDR1 and CDR2: SQVTM, ANQGSEA. The CDR3 is 12 amino acids. V lost 4 bases, J lost 2 bases, and 8 bases lay in between. CDR3 loop: CSVGEPNYGYTF. In nucleotides, the CDR3 is TGCAGCGTTGGGGAGCCAAACTATGGCTACACCTTC.

This chain joins TRBV29-1 and TRBJ2-5; TRBD2 aligns across 11 bases. The V gene's germline CDR1 is SQVTM and CDR2 ANQGSEA. This CDR3 has 17 residues. V was clipped by 7 bases and J by 5 bases; unmatched bases: 18. CDR3 in DNA: TGCAGCGCCGCCAGACTAGCGGGGCACACCGGGGGGGAGACCCAGTACTTC. This gives the protein CSAARLAGHTGGETQYF. The variable domain in full, completed from reference TRBV29-1 and TRBJ2-5, reads SAVISQKPSRDICQRGTSLTIQCQVDSQVTMMFWYRQQPGQSLTLIATANQGSEATYESGFVIDKFPISRPNLTFSTLTVSNMSPEDSSIYLCSAARLAGHTGGETQYFGPGTRLLVL.

V and J are TRBV4-3 and TRBJ1-2, with a possible D match to TRBD1 (5 bases). CDR3 size: 14 residues. V was pared by 1 base and J by 4 bases, with 10 bases between. The V gene's germline CDR1 is LGHNA and CDR2 YSLEER. DNA of the CDR3: TGCGCCAGCAGCCAAGGGGCAGGGACCTATGGCTACACCTTC. Protein: CASSQGAGTYGYTF.

The chain links TRBV23-1 to TRBJ1-3; D unresolved. TRBV23-1 is an ORF, and what it does is uncertain. V was shortened by 11 bases and J by 0 bases, with 20 bases between the two germline ends. The CDR3 has 16 residues. CDR3 nucleotides: TGCGCCTCCTCCTTAGGGCCCTTAAGCTCTGGAAACACCATATATTTT. Translation: CASSLGPLSSGNTIYF.

The chain joins TRBV6-5 to TRBJ2-3; D ambiguous. CDR1 MNHEY and CDR2 SVGAGI come from the germline V gene. There are 14 residues in the CDR3. Trimming took off 5 bases at V and 1 base at J, with 10 bases between the two ends. DNA of the CDR3: TGTGCCAGCAGTCCCTCGTGGGGCACAGATACGCAGTATTTT. Translated: CASSPSWGTDTQYF.

The rearrangement links TRBV7-9 to TRBJ1-4; D unclear. The CDR3 is 14 residues long. Per the germline V gene, CDR1 is SEHNR and CDR2 is FQNEAQ (reference sequence). V shed 1 base and J shed 5 bases, with 8 bases lying between them. The CDR3 coding sequence is TGTGCCAGCAGCTTAGGAACAGAAAATGAAAAACTGTTTTTT. This codes for CASSLGTENEKLFF.

In DNA form, the CDR3 reads TGCGCCAGCAGCTTAGATTCGGGGGTGTTCACAGATACGCAGTATTTT. Translated, it gives CASSLDSGVFTDTQYF. V gene TRBV5-1 combines with J gene TRBJ2-3; tentative D call: TRBD2 (6 bases). The CDR3 spans 16 residues. Germline lookup yields CDR1 SGHRS and CDR2 YFSETQ. The germline V and J ends were trimmed by 2 bases and 2 bases, with 15 bases remaining between them.

This chain connects TRBV19 to TRBJ1-2, with D perhaps TRBD1 (6 bases). Germline V gene data show CDR1 as LNHDA and CDR2 as SQIVND (reference sequence). The CDR3 consists of 13 residues. V was cut by 6 bases and J by 5 bases, with 13 bases left in between. This CDR3 is CASRGDNLYGYTF. Here the CDR3 DNA reads TGTGCCAGTAGGGGGGACAACCTGTATGGCTACACCTTC.

The chain uses TRBV6-5 and TRBJ1-2, with 10 bases identical to TRBD1. Germline CDR1 reads MNHEY; CDR2 reads SVGAGI. The trim removed 7 bases at V and 6 bases at J, leaving 5 bases unmatched. The CDR3 has 13 amino acids. The CDR3, as DNA: TGTGCCAGCACCGCCGGGACAGGGGATGGCTACACCTTC. Translated, it gives CASTAGTGDGYTF.

The V gene is TRBV7-6, the J gene TRBJ2-1; 9 bases line up with TRBD2. The CDR3 totals 15 residues. The germline CDR1 and CDR2 sequences are SGHVS and FNYEAQ. With 2 bases clipped from V and 8 bases from J, the junction kept 7 bases outside the gene matches. CDR3 region: CASSLLAGVNYEQFF. The CDR3 coding sequence is TGTGCCAGCAGCTTATTAGCGGGGGTAAATTATGAGCAGTTCTTC.

The chain employs TRBV4-1 and TRBJ1-2; tentative D call: TRBD1 (6 bases). V was trimmed by 0 bases and J by 9 bases, leaving 17 bases between them. The CDR3 extends over 15 amino acids. Germline-derived CDR1 and CDR2 are MGHRA and YSYEKL. This CDR3 is CASSQDRGQQISYTF. The CDR3 DNA follows: TGCGCCAGCAGCCAAGATCGCGGACAGCAAATTAGCTACACCTTC.

The chain has TRBV27 and TRBJ2-7; 7 bases map to TRBD1. V lost 3 bases and J lost 4; bases outside the gene matches: 12. The germline gives CDR1 MNHEY, CDR2 SMNVEV (reference sequence). The CDR3 runs to 16 residues. The CDR3 protein is CASSFQPAGTEYEQYF. The CDR3 DNA is TGTGCCAGCAGTTTCCAACCGGCCGGGACAGAGTACGAGCAGTACTTC.